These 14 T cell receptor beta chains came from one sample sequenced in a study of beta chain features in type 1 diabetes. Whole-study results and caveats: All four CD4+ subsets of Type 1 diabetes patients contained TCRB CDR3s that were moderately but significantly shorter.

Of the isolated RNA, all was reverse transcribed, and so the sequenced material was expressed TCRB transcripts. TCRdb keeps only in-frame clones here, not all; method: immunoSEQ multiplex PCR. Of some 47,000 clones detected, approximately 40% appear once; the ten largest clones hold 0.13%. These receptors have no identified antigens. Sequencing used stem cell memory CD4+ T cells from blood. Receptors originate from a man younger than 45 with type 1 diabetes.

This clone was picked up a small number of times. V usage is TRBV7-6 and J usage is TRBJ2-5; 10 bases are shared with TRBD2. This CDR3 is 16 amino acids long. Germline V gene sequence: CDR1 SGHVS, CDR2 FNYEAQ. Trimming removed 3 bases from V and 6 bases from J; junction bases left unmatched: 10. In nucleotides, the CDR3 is TGTGCCAGCAGCTTCCTGGGACTAGCGATGGTTCAGACCCAGTACTTC. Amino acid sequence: CASSFLGLAMVQTQYF.

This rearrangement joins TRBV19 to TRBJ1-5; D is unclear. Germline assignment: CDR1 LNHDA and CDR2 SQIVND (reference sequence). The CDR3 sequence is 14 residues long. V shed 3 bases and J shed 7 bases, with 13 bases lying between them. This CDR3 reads CASSIALSGQPQHF. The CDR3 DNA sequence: TGTGCCAGTAGTATTGCCCTATCCGGGCAGCCCCAGCATTTT.

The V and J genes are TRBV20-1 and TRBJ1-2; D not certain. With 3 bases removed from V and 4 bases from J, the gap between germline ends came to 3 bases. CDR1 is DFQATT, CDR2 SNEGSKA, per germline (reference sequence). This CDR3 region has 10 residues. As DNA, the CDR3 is TGCAGTGCTAGCGGCTATGGCTACACCTTC. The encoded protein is CSASGYGYTF.

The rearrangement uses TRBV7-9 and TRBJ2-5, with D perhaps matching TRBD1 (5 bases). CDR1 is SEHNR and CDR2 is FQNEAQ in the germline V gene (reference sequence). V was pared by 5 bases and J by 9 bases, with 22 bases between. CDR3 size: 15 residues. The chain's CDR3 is CASSQSQGTSGAQYF. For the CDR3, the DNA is TGTGCCAGCAGCCAAAGTCAGGGCACCAGTGGGGCCCAGTACTTC.

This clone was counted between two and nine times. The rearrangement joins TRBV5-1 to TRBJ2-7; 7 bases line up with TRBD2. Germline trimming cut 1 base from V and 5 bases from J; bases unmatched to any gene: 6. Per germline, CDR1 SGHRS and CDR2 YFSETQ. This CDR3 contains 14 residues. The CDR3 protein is CASSLMGGPNEQYF. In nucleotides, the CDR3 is TGCGCCAGCAGCTTGATGGGAGGGCCCAACGAGCAGTACTTC.

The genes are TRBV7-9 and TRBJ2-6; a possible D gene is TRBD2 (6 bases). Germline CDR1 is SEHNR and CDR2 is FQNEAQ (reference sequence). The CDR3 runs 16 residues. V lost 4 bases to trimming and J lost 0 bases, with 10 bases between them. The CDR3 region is CASSSRGLSGANVLTF. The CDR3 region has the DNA TGTGCCAGCAGCTCACGGGGACTCTCTGGGGCCAACGTCCTGACTTTC.

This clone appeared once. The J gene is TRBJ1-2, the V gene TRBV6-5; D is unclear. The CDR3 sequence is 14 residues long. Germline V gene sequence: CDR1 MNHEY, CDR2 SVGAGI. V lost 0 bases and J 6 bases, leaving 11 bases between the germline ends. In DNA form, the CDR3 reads TGTGCCAGCAGTTACTCCTGGGCTTTCGATGGCTACACCTTC. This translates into CASSYSWAFDGYTF.

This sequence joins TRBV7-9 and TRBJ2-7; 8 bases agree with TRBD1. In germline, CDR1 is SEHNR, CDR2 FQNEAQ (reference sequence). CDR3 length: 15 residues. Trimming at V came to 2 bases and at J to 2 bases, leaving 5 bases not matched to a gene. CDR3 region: CASSLSSTGAYEQYF. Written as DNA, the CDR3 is TGTGCCAGCAGCTTATCCTCGACAGGGGCCTACGAGCAGTACTTC.

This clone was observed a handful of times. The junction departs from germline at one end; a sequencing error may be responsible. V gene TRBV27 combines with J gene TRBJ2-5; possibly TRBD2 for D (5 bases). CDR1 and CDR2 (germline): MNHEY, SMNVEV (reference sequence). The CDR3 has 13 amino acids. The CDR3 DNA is TGTGCCAGCAGTTTATCGCGTTGGAGGTCCCTAGACTTC. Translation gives CASSLSRWRSLDF.

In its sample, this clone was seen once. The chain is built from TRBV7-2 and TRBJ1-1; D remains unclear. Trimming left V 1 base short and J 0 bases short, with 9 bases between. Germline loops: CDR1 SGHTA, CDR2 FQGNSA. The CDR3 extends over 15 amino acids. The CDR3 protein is CASSLVGSMNTEAFF. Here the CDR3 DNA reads TGTGCCAGCAGCTTAGTAGGTAGCATGAACACTGAAGCTTTCTTT.

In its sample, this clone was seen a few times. CDR3 DNA sequence: TGTGCCACAGCGGGACGGGCCTACGAGCAGTACTTC. Its protein product is CATAGRAYEQYF. This chain joins TRBV19 and TRBJ2-7, with TRBD2 matching over 7 bases. The CDR3 extends over 12 amino acids. CDR1 and CDR2 from the germline V gene are LNHDA and SQIVND (reference sequence). Unmatched junction bases numbered 5, after V lost 10 bases and J lost 2 bases.

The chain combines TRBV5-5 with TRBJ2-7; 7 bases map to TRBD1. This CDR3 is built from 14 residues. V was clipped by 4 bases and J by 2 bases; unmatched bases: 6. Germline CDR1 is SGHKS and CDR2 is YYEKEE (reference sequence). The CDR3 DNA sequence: TGTGCCAGCAGCCAGACAGGGCAGCCCTACGAGCAGTACTTC. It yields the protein CASSQTGQPYEQYF. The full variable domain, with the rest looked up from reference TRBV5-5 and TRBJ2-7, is DAGVTQSPTHLIKTRGQQVTLRCSPISGHKSVSWYQQVLGQGPQFIFQYYEKEERGRGNFPDRFSARQFPNYSSELNVNALLLGDSALYLCASSQTGQPYEQYFGPGTRLTVT.

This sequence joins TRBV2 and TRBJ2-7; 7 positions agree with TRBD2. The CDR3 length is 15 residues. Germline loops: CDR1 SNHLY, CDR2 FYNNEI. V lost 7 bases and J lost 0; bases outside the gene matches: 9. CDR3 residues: CASKGLAGLSYEQYF. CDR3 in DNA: TGTGCCAGCAAGGGTTTAGCGGGCCTCTCCTACGAGCAGTACTTC.

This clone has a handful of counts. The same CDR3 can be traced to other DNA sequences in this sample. CDR3 nucleotides: TGCGCCAGCAGCTTCGGGGGAGAAGAGACCCAGTACTTC. It yields the protein CASSFGGEETQYF. The chain combines TRBV5-1 with TRBJ2-5; maybe TRBD2 (6 bases). Germline V gives CDR1 SGHRS, CDR2 YFSETQ. Trimming stripped 2 bases from V and 3 bases from J, with 8 bases between. There are 13 residues in the CDR3.